This T cell receptor (beta chain) was obtained from a study of blood T cell repertoires in COVID-19 (TCRdb year 2020). Broadly, across the study: The collaborator samples originated in the United States, Italy and Spain and spanned the acute and convalescent phases of COVID-19. The prospective study material was composed of cDNA or gDNA derived from T cells, B-cell-depleted T cells, or PBMCs. Deeply sampled blood TCRbeta repertoires from subjects exposed to, actively infected with, or recovered from COVID-19 were included in the dataset. The repertoires were made available in a free public database intended to serve as a resource for research on the immune response to SARS-CoV-2. The samples were drawn from the first 160 participants of the ongoing ImmuneRACE study and from about 1,200 subjects provided by 6 global collaborators. A de-identified subject ID, COVID-19 status, age in years and sex were almost always included in the sample metadata. Where available, HLA class I and class II types were taken from metadata supplied by the sample provider and were not determined by assay-based typing. What the study reported, not specific to this receptor: Clinical and demographic metadata were provided uncurated, with the amount varying by source and participant.

As to this clone: This receptor's antigen is unknown. Base quality data are lacking; no much larger clone is found one base away.

TCRbeta CDR3 regions were amplified from genomic DNA by means of the immunoSEQ Assay, a bias-controlled multiplex PCR. The paper's data handling went like this. The number of nucleated cells in each sample was estimated by amplification of reference gene primers within the assay. To quantify the absolute abundance of each unique TCRbeta CDR3 rearrangement, sequence reads were collapsed and filtered. For each sample, productive Simpson clonality was calculated as the square root of Simpson's diversity index over productive rearrangements. The immuneACCESS repertoire file appears here via TCRdb, limited to in-frame rearrangements. These files lack a portion of the clones; in checked studies, under half of the deficit traces to unresolved V genes, and the cause of the others is not known. V and J calls and clone size are copied from that table; D and trimming were computed from the DNA. Present in this sample are 150,000 or so clones, 92% of which were seen just once. The ten largest make up roughly 4.8% of the sample.

One collaborating source in Seattle enrolled patients during active infection and followed them longitudinally through the course of disease. Collaborating institutions collected whole blood in K2EDTA tubes following their own protocols. For TCRbeta analysis, collaborator samples were shipped as frozen whole blood, as isolated PBMCs, or as DNA extracted from either sample type. CDR1 and CDR2 are read off the germline V gene as MNHEY and SVGEGT. Including the terminal cysteine and phenylalanine, the CDR3 comprises 18 residues. Here the CDR3 DNA is all that survives: 54 bases in frame from base 1. Germline trimming amounts to 2 bases on V and 0 bases on J, with 9 as the count of junction bases outside the gene matches.

This TCR came from a man younger than 45 with COVID-19, enrolled during active disease. The sample was peripheral blood. The receptor chain draws on TRBV6-2 or TRBV6-3 and TRBJ1-3, and 8 junctional nucleotides match TRBD1. The CDR3 amino acid sequence is: CASSYRWTGTTSGNTIYF. The base sequence is TGTGCCAGCAGTTACCGTTGGACAGGGACGACCTCTGGAAACACCATATATTTT.